This T cell receptor (beta chain) was obtained from a study of blood T cell repertoires in COVID-19. Study at large: Material from acute and convalescent COVID-19 was sourced from the United States, Italy and Spain. The analysed material was cDNA or gDNA that came from T cells, B-cell-depleted T cells, or PBMCs.

Only in-frame clones appear in the TCRdb table, and some are missing; sequencing was by immunoSEQ multiplex PCR. This sample yields under 300,000 clones, of which around 90% are seen a single time; under 3.5% belongs to the top ten. Adults between roughly 18 and 90 years of age took part from 24 US areas. Participant-given clinical history determined each cohort assignment. V dropped 0 bases and J dropped 9; count of bases not matched to a gene: 12. The CDR3 consists of 16 residues. Looked up from germline, CDR1 is SGHKS and CDR2 is YYEKEE (reference sequence). Sequencing was done on a sample of PBMCs or T cells enriched from blood (not recorded which). V usage is TRBV5-5 and J usage is TRBJ2-1; 7 nucleotides agree with TRBD1. The origin of this receptor is a woman in her forties or fifties who had recovered from COVID-19. The CDR3 loop is CASSLEGTVLLVEQFF. The CDR3 DNA is TGTGCCAGCAGCTTGGAGGGGACAGTCCTCCTCGTTGAGCAGTTCTTC.